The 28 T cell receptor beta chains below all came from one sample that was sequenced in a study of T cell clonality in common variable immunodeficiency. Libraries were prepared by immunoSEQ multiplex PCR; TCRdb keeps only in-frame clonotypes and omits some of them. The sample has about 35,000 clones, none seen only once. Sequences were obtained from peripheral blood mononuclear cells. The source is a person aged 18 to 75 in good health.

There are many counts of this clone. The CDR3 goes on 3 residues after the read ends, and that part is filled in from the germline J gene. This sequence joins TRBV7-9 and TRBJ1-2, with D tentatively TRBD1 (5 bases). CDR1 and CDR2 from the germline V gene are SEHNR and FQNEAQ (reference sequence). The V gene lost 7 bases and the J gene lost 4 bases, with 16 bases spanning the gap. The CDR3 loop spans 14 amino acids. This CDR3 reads CASKGQGASYGYTF. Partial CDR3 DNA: TGTGCCAGCAAGGGCCAAGGGGCCAGCTATGGC.

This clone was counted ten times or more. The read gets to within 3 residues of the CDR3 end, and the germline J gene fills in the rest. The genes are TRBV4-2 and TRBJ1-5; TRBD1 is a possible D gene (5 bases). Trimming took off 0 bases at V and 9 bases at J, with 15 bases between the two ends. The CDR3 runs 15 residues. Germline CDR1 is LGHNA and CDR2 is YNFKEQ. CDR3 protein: CASSQEAGGNWPQHF. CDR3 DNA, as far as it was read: TGTGCCAGCAGCCAAGAGGCGGGGGGAAATTGGCCC.

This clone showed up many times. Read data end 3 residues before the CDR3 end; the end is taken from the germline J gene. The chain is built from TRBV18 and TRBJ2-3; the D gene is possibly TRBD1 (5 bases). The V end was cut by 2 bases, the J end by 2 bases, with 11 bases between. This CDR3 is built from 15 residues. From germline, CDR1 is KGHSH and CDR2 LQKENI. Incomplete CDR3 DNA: TGTGCCAGCTCACCAAATTCAGGGTCCACAGATACG. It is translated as CASSPNSGSTDT. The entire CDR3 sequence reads CASSPNSGSTDTQYF.

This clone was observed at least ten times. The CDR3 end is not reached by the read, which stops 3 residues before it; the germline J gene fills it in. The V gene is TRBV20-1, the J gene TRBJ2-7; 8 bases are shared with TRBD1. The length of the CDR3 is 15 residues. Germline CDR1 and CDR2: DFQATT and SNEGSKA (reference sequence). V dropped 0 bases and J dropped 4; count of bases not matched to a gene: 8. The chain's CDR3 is CSARDRLTGVYEQYF. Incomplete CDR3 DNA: TGCAGTGCTAGAGATCGCCTGACAGGGGTTTACGAG.

CDR3 protein: CASRQTGEIGQYF. The sequenced part of the CDR3 DNA is TGTGCCAGTAGGCAAACAGGGGAAATTGGT. The chain has TRBV19 and TRBJ2-4; 7 bases align to TRBD1. Read sequence stops 3 residues before the CDR3 end, and the germline J gene provides the missing end. The CDR3 runs to 13 residues. From germline, CDR1 is LNHDA and CDR2 SQIVND (reference sequence).

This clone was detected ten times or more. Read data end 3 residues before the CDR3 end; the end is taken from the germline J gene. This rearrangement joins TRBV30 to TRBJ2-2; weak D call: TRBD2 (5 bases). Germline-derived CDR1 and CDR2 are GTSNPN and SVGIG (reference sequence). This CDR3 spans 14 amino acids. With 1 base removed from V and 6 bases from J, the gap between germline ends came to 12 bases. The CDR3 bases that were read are TGTGCCTGGAGTGAGCTAGCTATGTCCGGGGAG. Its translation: CAWSELAMSGE. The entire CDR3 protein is CAWSELAMSGELFF.

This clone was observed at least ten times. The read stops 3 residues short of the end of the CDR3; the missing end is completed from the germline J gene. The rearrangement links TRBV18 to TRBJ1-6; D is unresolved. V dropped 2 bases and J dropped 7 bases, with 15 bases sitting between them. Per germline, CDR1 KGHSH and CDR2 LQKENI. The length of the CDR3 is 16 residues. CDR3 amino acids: CASSPVGSQGNSPLHF. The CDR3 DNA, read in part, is TGTGCCAGCTCACCAGTGGGCAGTCAAGGAAATTCACCC.

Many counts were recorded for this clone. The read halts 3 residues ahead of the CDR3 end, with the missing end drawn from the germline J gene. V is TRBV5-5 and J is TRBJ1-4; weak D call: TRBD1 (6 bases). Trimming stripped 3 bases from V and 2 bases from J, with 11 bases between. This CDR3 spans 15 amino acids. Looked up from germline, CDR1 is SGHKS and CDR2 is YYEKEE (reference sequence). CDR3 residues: CASSSWTATNEKLFF. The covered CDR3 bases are TGTGCCAGCAGCTCTTGGACAGCTACTAATGAAAAA. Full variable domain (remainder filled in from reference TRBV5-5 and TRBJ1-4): DAGVTQSPTHLIKTRGQQVTLRCSPISGHKSVSWYQQVLGQGPQFIFQYYEKEERGRGNFPDRFSARQFPNYSSELNVNALLLGDSALYLCASSSWTATNEKLFFGSGTQLSVL.

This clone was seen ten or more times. The CDR3 bases that were read are TGCAGCGTTGAAGAGGGACAGGGGCAAAAG. The encoded protein is CSVEEGQGQK. The CDR3, in full, reads CSVEEGQGQKLFF. The chain has TRBV29-1 and TRBJ2-2; 10 nucleotides agree with TRBD1. With the read ending 3 residues before the CDR3 end, the germline J gene is used to fill in that end. The CDR3 has 13 residues. The germline V gene encodes CDR1 SQVTM and CDR2 ANQGSEA.

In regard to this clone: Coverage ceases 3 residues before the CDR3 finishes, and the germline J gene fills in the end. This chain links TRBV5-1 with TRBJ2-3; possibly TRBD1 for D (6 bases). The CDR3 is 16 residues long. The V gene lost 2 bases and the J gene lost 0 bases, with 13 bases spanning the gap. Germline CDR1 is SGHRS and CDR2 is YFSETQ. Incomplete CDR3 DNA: TGCGCCAGCAGCTTAACAGGGCGATATAGCACAGATACG. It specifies CASSLTGRYSTDT. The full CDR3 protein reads CASSLTGRYSTDTQYF.

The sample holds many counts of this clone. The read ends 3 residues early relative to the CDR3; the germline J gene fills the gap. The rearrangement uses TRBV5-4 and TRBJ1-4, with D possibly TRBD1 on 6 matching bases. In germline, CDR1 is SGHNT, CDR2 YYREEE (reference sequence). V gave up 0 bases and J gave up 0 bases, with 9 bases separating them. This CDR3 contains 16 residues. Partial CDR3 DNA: TGTGCCAGCAGCTTGGGGACAGATTCAACTAATGAAAAA. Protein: CASSLGTDSTNEK. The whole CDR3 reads CASSLGTDSTNEKLFF.

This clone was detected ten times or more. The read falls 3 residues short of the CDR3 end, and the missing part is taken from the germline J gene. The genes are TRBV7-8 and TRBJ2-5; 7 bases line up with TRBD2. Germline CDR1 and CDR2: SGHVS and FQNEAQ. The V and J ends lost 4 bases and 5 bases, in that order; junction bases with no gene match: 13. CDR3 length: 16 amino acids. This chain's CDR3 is CASSSHRAGRGETQYF. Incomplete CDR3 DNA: TGTGCCAGCAGCTCCCACCGAGCGGGACGTGGGGAGACC.

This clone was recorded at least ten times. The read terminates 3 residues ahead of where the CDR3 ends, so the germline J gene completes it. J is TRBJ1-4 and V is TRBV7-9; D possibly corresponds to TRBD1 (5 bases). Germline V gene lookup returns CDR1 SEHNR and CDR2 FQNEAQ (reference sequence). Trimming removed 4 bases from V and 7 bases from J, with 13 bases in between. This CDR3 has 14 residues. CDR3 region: CASSSLDRREKLFF. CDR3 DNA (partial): TGTGCCAGCAGCTCCCTCGACAGACGTGAAAAA.

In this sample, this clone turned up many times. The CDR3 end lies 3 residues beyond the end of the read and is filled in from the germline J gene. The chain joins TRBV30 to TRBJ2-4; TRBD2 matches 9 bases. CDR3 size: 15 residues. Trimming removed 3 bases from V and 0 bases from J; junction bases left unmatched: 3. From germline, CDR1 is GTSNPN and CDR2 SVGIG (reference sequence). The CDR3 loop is CAWRPSGVAKNIQYF. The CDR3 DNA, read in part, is TGTGCCTGGAGGCCTAGCGGGGTAGCCAAAAACATT.

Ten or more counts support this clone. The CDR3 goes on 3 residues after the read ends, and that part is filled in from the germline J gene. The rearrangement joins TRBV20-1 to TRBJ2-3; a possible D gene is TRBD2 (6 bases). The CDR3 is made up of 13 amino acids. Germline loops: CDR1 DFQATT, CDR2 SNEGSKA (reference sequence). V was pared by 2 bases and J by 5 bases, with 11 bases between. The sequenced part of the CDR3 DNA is TGCAGTGCTAGACCCCGGGGGATAGATACG. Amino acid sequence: CSARPRGIDT. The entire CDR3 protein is CSARPRGIDTQYF.

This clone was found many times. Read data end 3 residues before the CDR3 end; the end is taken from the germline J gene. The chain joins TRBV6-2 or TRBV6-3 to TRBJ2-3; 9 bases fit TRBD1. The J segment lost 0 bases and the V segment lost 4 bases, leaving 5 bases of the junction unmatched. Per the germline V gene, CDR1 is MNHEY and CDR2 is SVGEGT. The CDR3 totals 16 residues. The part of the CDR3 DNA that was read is TGTGCCAGCAGTTCCGCCGGGACAGGGAGCACAGATACG. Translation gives CASSSAGTGSTDT. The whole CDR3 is CASSSAGTGSTDTQYF.

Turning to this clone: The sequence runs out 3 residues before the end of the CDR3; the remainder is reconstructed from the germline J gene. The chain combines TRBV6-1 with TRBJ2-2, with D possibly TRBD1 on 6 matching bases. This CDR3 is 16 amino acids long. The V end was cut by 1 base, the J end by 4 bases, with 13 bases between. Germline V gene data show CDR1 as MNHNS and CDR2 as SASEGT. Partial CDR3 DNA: TGTGCCAGCAGTGAAGGCCAGGGGTGGGGCACCGGGGAG. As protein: CASSEGQGWGTGE. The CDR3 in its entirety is CASSEGQGWGTGELFF.

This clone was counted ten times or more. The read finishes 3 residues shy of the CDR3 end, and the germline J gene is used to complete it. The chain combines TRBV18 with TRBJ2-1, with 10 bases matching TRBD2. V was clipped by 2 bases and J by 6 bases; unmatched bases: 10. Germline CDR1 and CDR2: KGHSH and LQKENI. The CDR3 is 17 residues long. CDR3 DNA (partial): TGTGCCAGCTCACCAAACGGGGGGGGACTAGCGTCCAATGAG. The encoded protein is CASSPNGGGLASNE. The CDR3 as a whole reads CASSPNGGGLASNEQFF.

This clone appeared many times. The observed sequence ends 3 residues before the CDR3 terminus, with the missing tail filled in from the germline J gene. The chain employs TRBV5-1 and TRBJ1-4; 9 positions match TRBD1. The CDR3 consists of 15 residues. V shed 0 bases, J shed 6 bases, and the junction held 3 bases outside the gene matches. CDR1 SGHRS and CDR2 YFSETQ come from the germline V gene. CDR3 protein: CASSLGDRADEKLFF. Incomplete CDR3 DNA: TGCGCCAGCAGCTTGGGGGACAGGGCGGATGAAAAA. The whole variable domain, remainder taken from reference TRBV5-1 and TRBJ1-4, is KAGVTQTPRYLIKTRGQQVTLSCSPISGHRSVSWYQQTPGQGLQFLFEYFSETQRNKGNFPGRFSGRQFSNSRSEMNVSTLELGDSALYLCASSLGDRADEKLFFGSGTQLSVL.

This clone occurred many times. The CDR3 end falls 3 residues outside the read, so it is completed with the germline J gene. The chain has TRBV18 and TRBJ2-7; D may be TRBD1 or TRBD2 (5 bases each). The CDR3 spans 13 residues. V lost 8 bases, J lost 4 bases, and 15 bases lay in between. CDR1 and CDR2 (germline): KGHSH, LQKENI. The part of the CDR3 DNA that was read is TGTGCCAGCCGAATAGGGGAGACGTACGAG. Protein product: CASRIGETYE. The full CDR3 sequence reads CASRIGETYEQYF.

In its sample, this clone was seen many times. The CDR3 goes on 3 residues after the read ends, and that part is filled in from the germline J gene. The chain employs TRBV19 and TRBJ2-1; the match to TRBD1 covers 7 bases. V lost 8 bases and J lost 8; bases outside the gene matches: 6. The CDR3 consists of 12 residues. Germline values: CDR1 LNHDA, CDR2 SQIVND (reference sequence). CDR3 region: CASGQVRDEQFF. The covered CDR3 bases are TGTGCCAGTGGACAGGTCAGGGATGAG.

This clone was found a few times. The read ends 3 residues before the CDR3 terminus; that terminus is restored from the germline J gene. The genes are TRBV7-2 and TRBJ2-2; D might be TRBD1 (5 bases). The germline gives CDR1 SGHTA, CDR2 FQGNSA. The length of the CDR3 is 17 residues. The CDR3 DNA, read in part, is TGTGCCAGCAGCTTAGCGGGGCCAACAGCTGGGATTTCACCG. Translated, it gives CASSLAGPTAGISP. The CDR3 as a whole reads CASSLAGPTAGISPLFF.

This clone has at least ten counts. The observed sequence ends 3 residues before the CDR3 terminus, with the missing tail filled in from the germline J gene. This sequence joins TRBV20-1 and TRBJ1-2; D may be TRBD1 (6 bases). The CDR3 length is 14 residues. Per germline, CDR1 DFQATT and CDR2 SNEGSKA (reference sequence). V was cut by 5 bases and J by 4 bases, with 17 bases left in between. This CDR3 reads CSASPPTGLYGYTF. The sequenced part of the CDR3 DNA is TGCAGTGCTTCACCTCCGACAGGTCTCTATGGC.

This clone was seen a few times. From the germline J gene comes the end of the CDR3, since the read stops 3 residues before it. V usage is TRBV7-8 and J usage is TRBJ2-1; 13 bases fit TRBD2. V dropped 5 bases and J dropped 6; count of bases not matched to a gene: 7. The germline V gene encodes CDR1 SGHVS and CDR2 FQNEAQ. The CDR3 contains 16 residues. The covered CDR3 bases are TGTGCCAGCAGCCCTTGGGGACTAGCGGGACGCAATGAG. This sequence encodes CASSPWGLAGRNE. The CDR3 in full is CASSPWGLAGRNEQFF.

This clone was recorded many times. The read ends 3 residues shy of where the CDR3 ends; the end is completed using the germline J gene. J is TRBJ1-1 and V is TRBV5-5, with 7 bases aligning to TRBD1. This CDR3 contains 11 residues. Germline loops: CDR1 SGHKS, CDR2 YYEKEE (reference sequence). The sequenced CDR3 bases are TGTGCCAGCAGCGACAGGGTCGAA. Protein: CASSDRVE. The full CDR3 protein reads CASSDRVEAFF.

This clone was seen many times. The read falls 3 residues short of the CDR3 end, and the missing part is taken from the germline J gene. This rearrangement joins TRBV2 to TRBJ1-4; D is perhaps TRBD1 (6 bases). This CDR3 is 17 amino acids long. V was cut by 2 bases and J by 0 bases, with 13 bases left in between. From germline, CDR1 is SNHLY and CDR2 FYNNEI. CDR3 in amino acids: CASSETTGYATNEKLFF. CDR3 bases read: TGTGCCAGCAGTGAAACGACAGGTTACGCAACTAATGAAAAA.

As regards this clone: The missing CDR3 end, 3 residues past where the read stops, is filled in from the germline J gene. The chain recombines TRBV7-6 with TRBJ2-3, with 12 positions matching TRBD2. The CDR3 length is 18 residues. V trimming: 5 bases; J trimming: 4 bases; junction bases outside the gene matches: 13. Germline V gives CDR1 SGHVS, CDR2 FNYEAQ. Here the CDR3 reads CASSAPSGRAIWADTQYF. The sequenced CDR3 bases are TGTGCCAGCAGCGCCCCTAGCGGGAGGGCCATTTGGGCAGATACG.

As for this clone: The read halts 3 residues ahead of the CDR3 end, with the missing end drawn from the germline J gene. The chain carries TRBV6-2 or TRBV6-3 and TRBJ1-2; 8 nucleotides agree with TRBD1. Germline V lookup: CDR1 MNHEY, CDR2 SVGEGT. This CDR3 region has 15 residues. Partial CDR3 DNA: TGTGCCAGCAGTTGGGGACAGGATATTCACAATGAC. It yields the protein CASSWGQDIHND. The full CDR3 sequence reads CASSWGQDIHNDYTF.